The next 29 T cell receptor beta chains were all read from a single sample in a study of shared clonotypes between healthy human individuals. The table came from immunoSEQ multiplex PCR; TCRdb's copy has only in-frame clones and leaves some out. The sample consists of 730,000 or so clones, about two thirds of them appearing once. Sequencing was done on a sample of memory CD4+ T cells sorted from blood. Noted subset: CD45RA-negative fraction. The receptors come from a woman in her twenties or thirties in good health.

Only a few counts were recorded for this clone. This chain joins TRBV28 and TRBJ2-2, with D possibly matching TRBD1 (6 bases). Germline V gene sequence: CDR1 MDHEN, CDR2 SYDVKM. CDR3 length: 15 residues. Trimming shortened V by 5 bases and J by 4 bases, and 14 bases separated the two germline ends. CDR3 sequence reads: CASSPPGHRTGELFF. The CDR3, as DNA: TGTGCCAGCAGTCCTCCGGGACACCGCACCGGGGAGCTGTTTTTT.

This chain connects TRBV18 to TRBJ2-1; D call uncertain. Germline CDR1 is KGHSH and CDR2 is LQKENI. The length of the CDR3 is 16 residues. Trimming took 0 bases from V and 0 from J, leaving 9 bases between them. The CDR3 nucleotides read TGTGCCAGCTCACCACCAATGGTGAGCTCCTACAATGAGCAGTTCTTC. This gives the protein CASSPPMVSSYNEQFF.

The chain has TRBV5-1 and TRBJ1-3, with D unclear. The CDR3 loop spans 14 amino acids. Trimming removed 3 bases at V and 0 bases at J, with 7 bases between. Germline V gives CDR1 SGHRS, CDR2 YFSETQ. The CDR3 reads CASSSHDSGNTIYF. The CDR3 DNA is TGCGCCAGCAGCTCCCATGACTCTGGAAACACCATATATTTT.

This clone was seen only a few times. The genes are TRBV7-3 and TRBJ1-1; D remains ambiguous. Per germline, CDR1 SGHTA and CDR2 FQGTGA. This CDR3 is built from 14 residues. V was pared by 2 bases and J by 3 bases, with 10 bases between. CDR3 loop: CASSLYGGDTEAFF. The CDR3 region has the DNA TGTGCCAGCAGCTTATATGGCGGAGACACTGAAGCTTTCTTT.

This sequence joins TRBV18 and TRBJ1-1, with D perhaps TRBD1 (5 bases). The length of the CDR3 is 16 residues. CDR1 and CDR2 (germline): KGHSH, LQKENI. V was pared by 3 bases and J by 2 bases, with 16 bases between. The DNA for the CDR3 is TGTGCCAGCTCACCGGGGTCATACAGGCGAAACACTGAAGCTTTCTTT. Translation: CASSPGSYRRNTEAFF.

This clone came up many times. The chain is built from TRBV7-2 and TRBJ1-1; no reliable D call. Germline V gene lookup returns CDR1 SGHTA and CDR2 FQGNSA. V lost 5 bases and J lost 4, with 17 bases in between. The CDR3 totals 15 residues. CDR3 nucleotides: TGTGCCAGCAGCCCAACTACTATCGGGGTCACTGAAGCTTTCTTT. As protein: CASSPTTIGVTEAFF.

The V gene is TRBV6-1, the J gene TRBJ2-7; D tentatively fits TRBD1 or TRBD2 (5 bases each). V was pared by 4 bases and J by 3 bases, with 16 bases between. This CDR3 region has 15 residues. Germline V gene data show CDR1 as MNHNS and CDR2 as SASEGT. The CDR3 DNA sequence: TGTGCCAGCAGTGCCCACACAGGTGGAGGCTACGAGCAGTACTTC. It is translated as CASSAHTGGGYEQYF.

This chain links TRBV27 with TRBJ1-2, with 7 bases that match TRBD1. Trimming removed 5 bases from V and 8 bases from J; junction bases left unmatched: 8. The CDR3 consists of 13 residues. The V gene's germline CDR1 is MNHEY and CDR2 SMNVEV (reference sequence). The CDR3 nucleotides read TGTGCCAGCAGTGAAGACAGGGTCAGCGGCTACACCTTC. This gives the protein CASSEDRVSGYTF.

The chain joins TRBV19 to TRBJ2-1; TRBD2 matches at 10 bases. Trimming took 3 bases from V and 8 from J; bases not matched to a gene: 7. The CDR3 contains 15 residues. The germline CDR1 and CDR2 sequences are LNHDA and SQIVND (reference sequence). The CDR3: CASSILPSGSYEQFF. Written as DNA, the CDR3 is TGTGCCAGTAGTATTCTTCCTAGCGGGAGCTATGAGCAGTTCTTC.

The table lists this clone with a few counts. The J gene is TRBJ2-7, the V gene TRBV13; weak D call: TRBD1 (6 bases). The V gene's germline CDR1 is PRHDT and CDR2 FYEKMQ (reference sequence). This CDR3 is built from 15 residues. Trimming cost V 4 bases and J 0 bases, with 13 bases left between them. This chain's CDR3 is CASSSIGQSSYEQYF. The CDR3 bases are TGTGCCAGCAGCTCCATAGGACAGTCCTCCTACGAGCAGTACTTC. Combining the CDR3 with reference TRBV13 and TRBJ2-7 gives the whole variable domain AAGVIQSPRHLIKEKRETATLKCYPIPRHDTVYWYQQGPGQDPQFLISFYEKMQSDKGSIPDRFSAQQFSDYHSELNMSSLELGDSALYFCASSSIGQSSYEQYFGPGTRLTVT.

This clone was picked up a small number of times. V is TRBV20-1 and J is TRBJ1-1, with D perhaps matching TRBD1 (5 bases). Germline V gives CDR1 DFQATT, CDR2 SNEGSKA (reference sequence). The CDR3 contains 11 residues. Trimming cost V 8 bases and J 5 bases, with 12 bases left between them. CDR3: CSPWGGTEAFF. The CDR3 nucleotides read TGCAGTCCGTGGGGCGGGACTGAAGCTTTCTTT.

Only one count was recorded for this clone. The chain employs TRBV6-1 and TRBJ2-5; TRBD1 or TRBD2 may be the D gene (5 bases each). Trimming stripped 7 bases from V and 5 bases from J, with 8 bases between. Per the germline V gene, CDR1 is MNHNS and CDR2 is SASEGT. CDR3 size: 11 residues. CDR3 nucleotides: TGTGCCAGCACCGAGGGGGAGACCCAGTACTTC. Its protein product is CASTEGETQYF.

This chain links TRBV11-2 with TRBJ1-3; D remains unclear. The V gene's germline CDR1 is SGHAT and CDR2 FQNNGV. The CDR3 length is 13 residues. Between the trimmed V and J ends, which lost 1 base and 4 bases, there was a span of 5 bases. CDR3 protein: CASSLALGNTIYF. CDR3 DNA: TGTGCCAGCAGCTTAGCCTTGGGAAACACCATATATTTT.

Regarding this clone: Other DNA sequences within the sample encode an identical CDR3. This chain connects TRBV11-2 to TRBJ1-3; no firm D call. This CDR3 spans 13 amino acids. Trimming removed 4 bases at V and 2 bases at J, with 6 bases between. CDR1 is SGHAT, CDR2 FQNNGV, per germline. As DNA, the CDR3 is TGTGCCAGCAGCTCCGGGCCTGGAAACACCATATATTTT. Protein sequence: CASSSGPGNTIYF.

The rearrangement uses TRBV6-1 and TRBJ1-2, with 9 bases matching TRBD1. Germline CDR1 is MNHNS and CDR2 is SASEGT. With 8 bases clipped from V and 7 bases from J, the junction kept 8 bases outside the gene matches. CDR3 length equals 13 residues. As DNA, the CDR3 is TGTGCCAGCCGTAGGACAGGGGAGACTGGCTACACCTTC. Its protein product is CASRRTGETGYTF.

CDR3 sequence reads: CASSFLAGDPSDGQYF. As DNA, the CDR3 is TGTGCCAGCAGCTTCTTAGCGGGAGACCCCTCGGATGGGCAGTACTTC. The V call is TRBV4-2, the J call TRBJ2-7; 9 bases map to TRBD2. V lost 5 bases to trimming and J lost 9 bases; unmatched junction nucleotides: 17. CDR1 and CDR2 from the germline V gene are LGHNA and YNFKEQ. This CDR3 region has 16 residues.

This chain joins TRBV7-2 and TRBJ2-7; tentatively, D is TRBD1 (6 bases). CDR3 size: 12 residues. The germline V and J ends were trimmed by 5 bases and 5 bases, with 10 bases remaining between them. CDR1 SGHTA and CDR2 FQGNSA come from the germline V gene. Here the CDR3 reads CASSRNRDEQYF. CDR3 nucleotide sequence: TGTGCCAGCAGCCGAAACAGGGACGAGCAGTACTTC.

The rearrangement uses TRBV11-1 and TRBJ1-1; no clear D. The CDR3 consists of 14 residues. CDR1 is SGHAT and CDR2 is FQDESV in the germline V gene (reference sequence). V lost 5 bases and J lost 5, with 15 bases in between. The CDR3 loop is CASSPSTRGTEAFF. The CDR3 DNA reads TGTGCCAGCAGCCCCTCGACGCGGGGTACTGAAGCTTTCTTT.

In DNA form, the CDR3 reads TGTGCCAGCACCTGGACAGGGGATAACTATGGCTACACCTTC. Translated, it gives CASTWTGDNYGYTF. The rearrangement links TRBV7-9 to TRBJ1-2, with 9 positions matching TRBD1. CDR3 size: 14 residues. J lost 1 base, V lost 7 bases, and 4 bases had no gene match. Germline V gene data show CDR1 as SEHNR and CDR2 as FQNEAQ (reference sequence). The full variable domain, its missing parts supplied by reference TRBV7-9 and TRBJ1-2, is DTGVSQNPRHKITKRGQNVTFRCDPISEHNRLYWYRQTLGQGPEFLTYFQNEAQLEKSRLLSDRFSAERPKGSFSTLEIQRTEQGDSAMYLCASTWTGDNYGYTFGSGTRLTVV.

With respect to this clone: This specimen includes other DNA sequences encoding the same CDR3. The chain combines TRBV18 with TRBJ2-7, with 10 positions matching TRBD1. In germline, CDR1 is KGHSH, CDR2 LQKENI. This CDR3 has 15 amino acids. V was clipped by 6 bases and J by 2 bases; unmatched bases: 7. The DNA for the CDR3 is TGTGCCAGCTCTCCGCCGGGACAGGGGCCCTACGAGCAGTACTTC. This codes for CASSPPGQGPYEQYF.

The V call is TRBV25-1, the J call TRBJ2-7; 9 nucleotides agree with TRBD1. Unmatched junction bases numbered 5, after V lost 3 bases and J lost 2 bases. Germline CDR1 reads MGHDK; CDR2 reads SYGVNS. The CDR3 covers 15 residues. The CDR3 DNA is TGTGCCAGCAGTGAGCTCGGGGACAGGGCCTACGAGCAGTACTTC. Its protein product is CASSELGDRAYEQYF.

The rearrangement links TRBV5-6 to TRBJ2-3; D uncertain. Trimming removed 0 bases at V and 2 bases at J, with 7 bases between. Germline loops: CDR1 SGHDT, CDR2 YYEEEE. The length of the CDR3 is 14 residues. This CDR3 is CASSLEQFTDTQYF. Here the CDR3 DNA reads TGTGCCAGCAGCTTGGAACAGTTCACAGATACGCAGTATTTT.

The rearrangement joins TRBV5-1 to TRBJ1-1, with 10 bases lining up with TRBD1. The CDR3 length is 15 residues. Germline V gene sequence: CDR1 SGHRS, CDR2 YFSETQ. Germline trimming cut 0 bases from V and 4 bases from J; bases unmatched to any gene: 3. In DNA form, the CDR3 reads TGCGCCAGCAGCTTGGCCGGGACAGGGGCCACTGAAGCTTTCTTT. Its translation: CASSLAGTGATEAFF.

This clone appeared a few times. V gene TRBV19 combines with J gene TRBJ1-1; D remains ambiguous. CDR3 size: 13 residues. Trimming stripped 3 bases from V and 6 bases from J, with 11 bases between. Germline V CDR1 and CDR2: LNHDA, SQIVND (reference sequence). CDR3 residues: CASSIRANAEAFF. The CDR3 region has the DNA TGTGCCAGTAGTATTCGGGCCAACGCTGAAGCTTTCTTT. Together with reference TRBV19 and TRBJ1-1, the CDR3 gives the full variable domain: DGGITQSPKYLFRKEGQNVTLSCEQNLNHDAMYWYRQDPGQGLRLIYYSQIVNDFQKGDIAEGYSVSREKKESFPLTVTSAQKNPTAFYLCASSIRANAEAFFGQGTRLTVV.

The J gene is TRBJ2-5, the V gene TRBV4-1, with 8 bases identical to TRBD2. The CDR3 has 17 amino acids. J gave up 8 bases and V 4 bases, and 18 bases lay outside the gene matches. Germline V gene data show CDR1 as MGHRA and CDR2 as YSYEKL. The CDR3 nucleotides read TGCGCCAGCAGCCCCCGGGTGCCTAGCGGGCCCATTGAAACCCAGTACTTC. Translation: CASSPRVPSGPIETQYF.

This clone appeared once. The genes are TRBV19 and TRBJ1-5; D not certain. Trimming stripped 5 bases from V and 5 bases from J, with 10 bases between. CDR1 and CDR2 from the germline V gene are LNHDA and SQIVND (reference sequence). This CDR3 spans 13 amino acids. The CDR3 region has the DNA TGTGCCAGTAGTGTCGATGTCGATCAGCCCCAGCATTTT. The encoded protein is CASSVDVDQPQHF.

The chain is built from TRBV4-1 and TRBJ2-5, with D tentatively TRBD1 (5 bases). V was trimmed by 4 bases and J by 7 bases, leaving 16 bases between them. The CDR3 covers 14 residues. Germline lookup yields CDR1 MGHRA and CDR2 YSYEKL. As DNA, the CDR3 is TGCGCCAGCAGCCCCAGGGCTAACTTCGGGACCCAGTACTTC. This translates into CASSPRANFGTQYF.

Details on this clone: Other DNA sequences within the sample encode an identical CDR3. This sequence joins TRBV20-1 and TRBJ2-7; no definite D call. V lost 5 bases and J 2 bases, leaving 7 bases between the germline ends. The length of the CDR3 is 11 residues. CDR1 and CDR2 (germline): DFQATT, SNEGSKA (reference sequence). Written as DNA, the CDR3 is TGCAGTGCTTCTCCAGCCTACGAGCAGTACTTC. This sequence encodes CSASPAYEQYF.

This clone was detected many times. The J gene is TRBJ2-1, the V gene TRBV19; 12 bases match TRBD2. CDR3 size: 16 residues. V dropped 5 bases and J dropped 7; count of bases not matched to a gene: 9. CDR1 and CDR2 from the germline V gene are LNHDA and SQIVND (reference sequence). CDR3 amino acids: CASSPSSGRAWNEQFF. CDR3 DNA: TGTGCCAGTAGTCCTTCTAGCGGGAGGGCCTGGAATGAGCAGTTCTTC.